This T cell receptor (beta chain) appears in the sequencing data of a study of spatial heterogeneity in lung cancer. CDR1 and CDR2 from the germline V gene are MDHEN and SYDVKM. This CDR3 is built from 13 residues. V was pared by 6 bases and J by 0 bases, with 6 bases between. Noted time point: sample taken at primary tumor resection. This clonotype was observed a handful of times. TCRdb passed the 5' RACE reads through MiXCR, listing each CDR3 protein once. The sample has about 92,000 distinct CDR3 sequences; approximately 12% are singletons. Sequenced material: PBMCs, taken at surgery. The sequence came from a male donor with early-stage non-small cell lung cancer. V is TRBV28 and J is TRBJ2-4; D is undetermined. DNA for the CDR3: TGTGCCAGCAGCACCCTAGCCAAAAACATTCAGTACTTC. Protein: CASSTLAKNIQYF.